This T cell receptor beta chain was sequenced for a study of T cells in Graves' hyperthyroidism and ophthalmopathy. Trimming removed 6 bases at V and 9 bases at J, with 15 bases between. CDR1 and CDR2 (germline): LNHDA, SQIVND (reference sequence). The CDR3 has 14 amino acids. Researchers amplified the TCR beta CDR3 regions from RNA transcripts. HTBI primers were the set used in a first-round RT-PCR of the TCR CDR3. TCRdb re-derived calls from the multiplex PCR reads in MiXCR, one entry per CDR3 protein. The sample holds 450,000 to 600,000 distinct CDR3 sequences, nearly 20% seen once. This clonotype was observed a few times. Its cognate antigen is unknown. Study outcomes and limitations: The model forecast ophthalmopathy, anticipating it by a median around 6.5 months before onset.

Exclusion of patients followed from uncontrolled infection, other autoimmune disease, pregnancy or lactation. Sample: blood. The genes are TRBV19 and TRBJ1-6, with TRBD1 as a possible D gene (5 bases). The sequence was collected from a man in his forties or fifties with Graves' ophthalmopathy. The CDR3 protein is CASSAGTTPSPLHF. The CDR3 DNA reads TGTGCCAGTAGCGCCGGGACGACCCCTTCACCCCTCCACTTT.